This T cell receptor beta chain was profiled in a study of T cells after yellow fever vaccination (dated by TCRdb to between 2018 and 2021). In the study overall: The SMART-Seq v4 Ultra Low Input RNA kit was used to prepare libraries from fractions with low cell numbers. To follow T-cell clones before and after primary and booster YFV17D yellow fever vaccination, bulk TCR alpha and beta repertoires were sequenced over time. Blood samples were taken at several timepoints before and after primary and secondary immunization, and bulk PBMC replicates and cell subsets were isolated. Two healthy male donors made up the cohort, one aged 18 to 29 years and the other aged 30 to 39 years. Study-wide findings and limitations: Compared with the primary T-cell response, the secondary T-cell response was weaker but faster, peaking on day 5 rather than day 15. Because only a couple of donors were included in the study, the extent to which the findings can be generalized is limited. Most clones expanded after primary vaccination were re-detected after the booster (about 95% of CD4 and around 88% of CD8), suggesting broad memory maintenance. Computational filtering was needed because FACS-sorted repertoires could contain abundant contaminating clonotypes from the bulk population. A small share of clonotypes was detected in both CD4 and CD8 compartments, with the overlap likely arising from convergent recombination.

V is trimmed back by 4 bases and J by 5 bases, and the junction contains 14 bases that no gene match accounts for. The germline V gene specifies MNHEY as CDR1 and SVGAGI as CDR2. The CDR3 contains 16 residues, cysteine and phenylalanine counted. The only DNA kept is the CDR3, 48 bases in frame from the first base. Only a few counts were recorded for this clonotype. The antigen this receptor binds is unknown. No clone much larger than this one lies a single base away; base qualities are absent. Synthesis of TCR cDNA relied on 5'RACE template switching, a step that introduced a universal primer site along with unique molecular identifiers. cDNA synthesis was primed from both the TCR alpha and TCR beta constant segments. Libraries were amplified in two PCR steps, with sample barcodes and sequencing adapters added in the second step. Sequencing of the libraries was done on either Illumina HiSeq 2500 (2x100 bp) or NovaSeq (2x150 bp). In the paper's pipeline: MIGEC handled demultiplexing of reads and collapsing into UMI consensus sequences, while MiXCR performed V(D)J alignment. Clonotypes responding to the vaccine were identified with edgeR on replicate PBMC samples, with the criteria of FDR below 0.01 and a log2 fold change above 5 up to day 15. Each bulk clonotype was labeled CD4 or CD8 based on which sequenced repertoire, CD4 or CD8, contained the clonotype at higher abundance. The public reads were run again by TCRdb, first through fastp at Q25 and then through MiXCR, and only productive beta chains were kept. Every CDR3 protein is listed once, alongside the most common genes and DNA of its rows. Here the V and J calls rest on TCRdb's processing, not on the authors' analysis. The sample table shows some 500,000 distinct CDR3 sequences, and about 13% are seen once. The ten largest clonotypes hold about 14% of the sample.

According to the study, the label for this sample's treatment or condition signals: live attenuated yellow fever vaccine strain. At each blood-draw timepoint, two biological replicates of bulk PBMCs were obtained. A standard Ficoll-Paque protocol was used to isolate PBMCs from peripheral blood. TriZol was used to extract RNA from bulk PBMCs, from CD4 and CD8 fractions, and from dextramer-positive and dextramer-negative fractions. The receptor comes from a man aged 25 to 45 who received the YFV17D yellow fever vaccine. Recombination linked TRBV6-5 to TRBJ2-7, and 7 junction bases match TRBD2. The source material was PBMCs, sampled on the day of the yellow fever booster vaccination. The CDR3 protein sequence reads: CASSFSSGNGIDEQYF. Here is the DNA: TGTGCCAGCAGTTTTTCAAGCGGGAATGGGATTGACGAGCAGTACTTC.